This is a list of T cell receptor beta chains from one sample in a study of technical replicates of blood from a handful of donors. Libraries were prepared by immunoSEQ multiplex PCR; TCRdb keeps only in-frame clonotypes and omits some of them. This sample has 65,000 to 90,000 clones, with 93% found just once. Sequencing was carried out using T cells isolated from PBMCs. The receptors stem from a human donor in good health. Each CDR3 is given with its conserved first and last residue. D genes are given only for firm matches. Only part of the rows carry a size: once, few, many, or a class if the clone is expanded.

j_gene: TRBJ2-7; v_gene: TRBV5-1; abundance: .; d_gene: TRBD1; CDR3nt: TGCGCCAGCAGTCGGGACAGGGGAGATCGGAGCTCCTACGAGCAGTACTTC; CDR3aa: CASSRDRGDRSSYEQYF
j_gene: TRBJ1-4; v_gene: TRBV18; abundance: .; d_gene: TRBD1; CDR3nt: TGTGCCAGCTCACCGCGACAGGGCCTATCAACTAATGAAAAACTGTTTTTT; CDR3aa: CASSPRQGLSTNEKLFF
j_gene: TRBJ2-7; v_gene: TRBV7-8; abundance: .; d_gene: .; CDR3nt: TGTGCCAGCAGCGTGGGGGGGGCTCTAAGCTCCTACGAGCAGTACTTC; CDR3aa: CASSVGGALSSYEQYF
j_gene: TRBJ2-1; v_gene: TRBV7-9; abundance: once; d_gene: TRBD1; CDR3nt: TGTGCCAGCAGCTCCCGGGACAGGCCGAATGAGCAGTTCTTC; CDR3aa: CASSSRDRPNEQFF
j_gene: TRBJ1-5; v_gene: TRBV6-1; abundance: .; d_gene: .; CDR3nt: TGTGCCAGCAGTGAAGCGAGGGCCAGCGGTTTGGGTCAGCCCCAGCATTTT; CDR3aa: CASSEARASGLGQPQHF
j_gene: TRBJ1-2; v_gene: TRBV9; abundance: .; d_gene: TRBD1; CDR3nt: TGTGCCAGCAGCACCGGACAGGGCCGGGGCGAGTTTGGCTACACCTTC; CDR3aa: CASSTGQGRGEFGYTF
j_gene: TRBJ2-4; v_gene: TRBV11-3; abundance: few; d_gene: .; CDR3nt: TGTGCCAGCAGCTTAGTAGGCGGGTACATTCAGTACTTC; CDR3aa: CASSLVGGYIQYF
j_gene: TRBJ1-2; v_gene: TRBV10-3; abundance: .; d_gene: .; CDR3nt: TGTGCCATCAGAACCCCGACAGGAAGCTATGGCTACACCTTC; CDR3aa: CAIRTPTGSYGYTF
j_gene: TRBJ1-4; v_gene: TRBV7-9; abundance: .; d_gene: TRBD1; CDR3nt: TGTGCCAGCAGCTTAGCCGGGACAGGACGAGAGGAAAAACTGTTTTTT; CDR3aa: CASSLAGTGREEKLFF
j_gene: TRBJ1-4; v_gene: TRBV4-1; abundance: .; d_gene: .; CDR3nt: TGCGCCAGCAGCCAAGGGGGACTCGTATTTGAAAAACTGTTTTTT; CDR3aa: CASSQGGLVFEKLFF
j_gene: TRBJ1-3; v_gene: TRBV30; abundance: .; d_gene: .; CDR3nt: TGTGCCTGGAAAGAGTTCTTGGCCGGGGAAAACACCATATATTTT; CDR3aa: CAWKEFLAGENTIYF
j_gene: TRBJ1-5; v_gene: TRBV10-3; abundance: .; d_gene: TRBD1; CDR3nt: TGTGCCATCAGCGGGGAAACAGGGGCGTTAAATCAGCCCCAGCATTTT; CDR3aa: CAISGETGALNQPQHF
j_gene: TRBJ2-7; v_gene: TRBV18; abundance: .; d_gene: TRBD2; CDR3nt: TGTGCCAGCTCACCGAAGGGAACTAGCGGGAGGCGCGAGCAGTACTTC; CDR3aa: CASSPKGTSGRREQYF
j_gene: TRBJ1-1; v_gene: TRBV27; abundance: .; d_gene: .; CDR3nt: TGTGCCAGCAGTTTACGACCGGGACAAGAAGCTTTCTTT; CDR3aa: CASSLRPGQEAFF
j_gene: TRBJ2-3; v_gene: TRBV19; abundance: .; d_gene: TRBD2; CDR3nt: TGTGCCAGTAGTATTGGTCCCTCCTTGCGGGAGGGCCCCACAGATACGCAGTATTTT; CDR3aa: CASSIGPSLREGPTDTQYF
j_gene: TRBJ1-4; v_gene: TRBV7-9; abundance: .; d_gene: .; CDR3nt: TGTGCCAGCAGCTTACAGGGGCATAATGAAAAACTGTTTTTT; CDR3aa: CASSLQGHNEKLFF
j_gene: TRBJ2-1; v_gene: TRBV4-2; abundance: .; d_gene: TRBD2; CDR3nt: TGTGCCAGCAGCCCTGAAATAGCGGGGGGCCAGGGTAATGAGCAGTTCTTC; CDR3aa: CASSPEIAGGQGNEQFF
j_gene: TRBJ1-5; v_gene: TRBV15; abundance: .; d_gene: .; CDR3nt: TGTGCCACCAGCAGAGATCGGGGGAATCAGCCCCAGCATTTT; CDR3aa: CATSRDRGNQPQHF
j_gene: TRBJ2-4; v_gene: TRBV4-1; abundance: .; d_gene: TRBD1; CDR3nt: TGCGCCAGCAGCCGGCCAGGACAGGGGGAAAACATTCAGTACTTC; CDR3aa: CASSRPGQGENIQYF
j_gene: TRBJ2-3; v_gene: TRBV29-1; abundance: .; d_gene: TRBD2; CDR3nt: TGCAGCGTTGAAGATGGGGGTTATAGCGGGGGGGCTACAGATACGCAGTATTTT; CDR3aa: CSVEDGGYSGGATDTQYF
j_gene: TRBJ1-1; v_gene: TRBV6-5; abundance: .; d_gene: TRBD1; CDR3nt: TGTGCCAGCAGAGAAGGGACAGGGCTCACTGAAGCTTTCTTT; CDR3aa: CASREGTGLTEAFF
j_gene: TRBJ2-1; v_gene: TRBV5-6; abundance: .; d_gene: TRBD2; CDR3nt: TGTGCCAGCAGCCCCGGACTAGCGGGTGGGTATGAGCAGTTCTTC; CDR3aa: CASSPGLAGGYEQFF
j_gene: TRBJ2-7; v_gene: TRBV6-5; abundance: .; d_gene: TRBD1; CDR3nt: TGTGCCAGCAGTTACTCGGGACAGGGGGCTTACGAGCAGTACTTC; CDR3aa: CASSYSGQGAYEQYF
j_gene: TRBJ1-2; v_gene: TRBV6-5; abundance: .; d_gene: .; CDR3nt: TGTGCCAGCAGTTACCCCTCGGGGGATTCTTATGGCTACACCTTC; CDR3aa: CASSYPSGDSYGYTF
j_gene: TRBJ2-6; v_gene: TRBV14; abundance: .; d_gene: .; CDR3nt: TGTGCCAGCAGCCAGACGGGGGCTGGGGCCAACGTCCTGACTTTC; CDR3aa: CASSQTGAGANVLTF
j_gene: TRBJ1-5; v_gene: TRBV2; abundance: .; d_gene: TRBD1; CDR3nt: TGTGCCAGCACGGGACAGGGCGGCTATCAGCCCCAGCATTTT; CDR3aa: CASTGQGGYQPQHF
j_gene: TRBJ1-5; v_gene: TRBV6-4; abundance: .; d_gene: .; CDR3nt: TGTGCCAGCAGTCACATAACGTTGCAGGGCTTCTATAGCAATCAGCCCCAGCATTTT; CDR3aa: CASSHITLQGFYSNQPQHF
j_gene: TRBJ2-7; v_gene: TRBV19; abundance: .; d_gene: TRBD1; CDR3nt: TGTGCCAGCGGGGACAGCTCCTACGAGCAGTACTTC; CDR3aa: CASGDSSYEQYF
j_gene: TRBJ2-7; v_gene: TRBV5-1; abundance: .; d_gene: TRBD2; CDR3nt: TGCGCCAGCAGCTTGGCGGGGGGCGAGCAGTACTTC; CDR3aa: CASSLAGGEQYF
j_gene: TRBJ2-1; v_gene: TRBV19; abundance: .; d_gene: .; CDR3nt: TGTGCCAGTAGTATGGTGGGAGGACATGAGCAGTTCTTC; CDR3aa: CASSMVGGHEQFF
j_gene: TRBJ1-2; v_gene: TRBV6-5; abundance: .; d_gene: .; CDR3nt: TGTGCCAGCAGTTACGGGCCAGGCTATGGCTACACCTTC; CDR3aa: CASSYGPGYGYTF
j_gene: TRBJ2-7; v_gene: TRBV6-6; abundance: .; d_gene: TRBD1; CDR3nt: TGTGCCAGCAGTTACTCTTACAGGGGGGTCATCTACGAGCAGTACTTC; CDR3aa: CASSYSYRGVIYEQYF
j_gene: TRBJ2-7; v_gene: TRBV5-6; abundance: .; d_gene: .; CDR3nt: TGTGCCAGCAGCCCGGGAGAGTCCTACGAGCAGTACTTC; CDR3aa: CASSPGESYEQYF
j_gene: TRBJ2-1; v_gene: TRBV10-3; abundance: .; d_gene: .; CDR3nt: TGTGCCATCAGTGTGGCAGGGGACAATGAGCAGTTCTTC; CDR3aa: CAISVAGDNEQFF
j_gene: TRBJ1-4; v_gene: TRBV5-1; abundance: few; d_gene: TRBD1; CDR3nt: TGCGCCAGCAGCTTGTGGGACAGTAATGAAAAACTGTTTTTT; CDR3aa: CASSLWDSNEKLFF
j_gene: TRBJ1-2; v_gene: TRBV30; abundance: .; d_gene: .; CDR3nt: TGTGCCTGGAGGGCAGGAACGGGGAATGGCTACACCTTC; CDR3aa: CAWRAGTGNGYTF
j_gene: TRBJ2-1; v_gene: TRBV20-1; abundance: .; d_gene: TRBD2; CDR3nt: TGCAGTGCCGGACTAGCGGGTGAGCAGTTCTTC; CDR3aa: CSAGLAGEQFF
j_gene: TRBJ2-7; v_gene: TRBV15; abundance: .; d_gene: .; CDR3nt: TGTGCCACCAGCAGCGCGGGGGCGCGACACTACGAGCAGTACTTC; CDR3aa: CATSSAGARHYEQYF
j_gene: TRBJ2-1; v_gene: TRBV7-8; abundance: .; d_gene: TRBD2; CDR3nt: TGTGCCAGCACCTTGCTATCGGGAGGTGGACACAATGAGCAGTTCTTC; CDR3aa: CASTLLSGGGHNEQFF